Described below is a single T cell receptor beta chain sequence and its context. TCRdb ran MiXCR on the PCR reads and lists one entry per CDR3 protein. Of some 20,000 distinct CDR3 sequences listed, more than 30% are singletons. The sample originates from a study of immune characterization of retroperitoneal liposarcoma. CDR3 length: 19 amino acids. The germline V gene has CDR1 SEHNR and CDR2 FQNEAQ (reference sequence). The junction had 15 bases not matched to a gene; V was cut back by 5 bases and J by 1 base. This sequence originates from a male donor with retroperitoneal liposarcoma. The genes are TRBV7-9 and TRBJ1-5; 9 bases map to TRBD1. Sequencing was done on a sample of blood. Here the CDR3 reads CASSNHRGRGDYSNQPQHF. CDR3 nucleotides: TGTGCCAGCAGCAATCACAGGGGGCGCGGTGACTACAGCAATCAGCCCCAGCATTTT.